This T cell receptor beta chain was captured in a study of CD8 T cells in ankylosing spondylitis. General study points: Before this, some motif variants had been reported in reactive arthritis synovial fluid and blood. There was reportedly significant enrichment of clones that were disease-linked in matched ankylosing spondylitis synovial fluid. Seemingly distinctive of ankylosing spondylitis blood was a TCR beta motif formed by eight highly homologous variants.

TCRdb analysed the 5' RACE reads with MiXCR anew, one entry per CDR3 protein. The sample lists 150,000 to 200,000 distinct CDR3 sequences; roughly 10% were seen once. This clonotype showed up many times. The antigen is unknown. Sequencing was performed on blood, either unsorted or a sorted T cell fraction (not recorded which). The source is a female donor with ankylosing spondylitis or in good health (not recorded which).

The CDR3 region is CASSLPSYEQYF. The CDR3 DNA reads as TGTGCCAGCAGTCTCCCCTCCTACGAGCAGTACTTC. The gene calls are TRBV7-2 and TRBJ2-7; D remains ambiguous. Germline values: CDR1 SGHTA, CDR2 FQGNSA. The CDR3 has 12 residues. Trimming stripped 6 bases from V and 0 bases from J, with 6 bases between. The whole variable domain, filled in from reference TRBV7-2 and TRBJ2-7, reads GAGVSQSPSNKVTEKGKDVELRCDPISGHTALYWYRQSLGQGLEFLIYFQGNSAPDKSGLPSDRFSAERTGGSVSTLTIQRTQQEDSAVYLCASSLPSYEQYFGPGTRLTVT.